The sequence of this TCR beta chain was determined in a study of PD-L1 blockade in urothelial cancer. This table comes from immunoSEQ multiplex PCR, and its TCRdb copy is limited to in-frame clones, with some not included. The profile shows around 80,000 clones, around 93% of them singletons. The ends were cut back, 6 bases at V and 4 bases at J, with 15 bases in the middle. This CDR3 comprises 14 residues. Germline values: CDR1 MNHNY, CDR2 SVGAGI (reference sequence). The time point denotes: peripheral blood 6 weeks after treatment start. The receptor was derived from a woman older than 75 with urothelial cancer. This chain connects TRBV6-6 to TRBJ1-1, with a tentative D call TRBD1 (6 bases). The material was PBMCs, obtained around atezolizumab (anti-PD-L1) treatment. The DNA for the CDR3 is TGTGCCAGCAGGTATGACAGGCTGGGCACTGAAGCTTTCTTT. Amino acid sequence: CASRYDRLGTEAFF.